These 2 T cell receptor beta chains were sequenced from one sample in a study of immune characterization of retroperitoneal liposarcoma. MiXCR was run by TCRdb on the PCR reads, yielding one entry per CDR3 protein. The table shows more than 15,000 distinct CDR3 sequences, with more than 30% occurring only once. The sequencing sample was made of blood. These receptors were collected from a male donor with retroperitoneal liposarcoma.

This clonotype was recorded at least ten times. J is TRBJ1-2 and V is TRBV6-1; tentative D call: TRBD1 (6 bases). The CDR3 contains 13 residues. CDR1 and CDR2 from the germline V gene are MNHNS and SASEGT. V dropped 5 bases and J dropped 4 bases, with 11 bases sitting between them. The CDR3 is CASSTDSTYGYTF. Here the CDR3 DNA reads TGTGCCAGCAGTACGGACAGCACCTATGGCTACACCTTC.

The V gene is TRBV11-3, the J gene TRBJ2-3, with D possibly matching TRBD2 (5 bases). The DNA end lines up better with TRBJ2-1; the J call may be wrong. Germline CDR1 SGHNT, CDR2 YENEEA. The CDR3 extends over 15 amino acids. Written as DNA, the CDR3 is TGTGCCAGCAGGGCCGAGGGTGCCTCCTACAATGAGCAGTTCTTC. Residues: CASRAEGASYNEQFF.